The 13 T cell receptor beta chains reported below all come from one sample, sequenced in a study of T cells in Graves' hyperthyroidism and ophthalmopathy. Amplified TCR beta CDR3 regions came from RNA transcripts. The TCR CDR3 first-round RT-PCR relied on the HTBI primer set. TCRdb recomputed calls from the multiplex PCR reads with MiXCR, one row per CDR3 protein. The sample shows fewer than 500,000 distinct CDR3 sequences, about 14% of them seen only once. Sequencing was done on a sample of blood. Every receptor here comes from a woman aged 25 to 39 with Graves' ophthalmopathy.

At least ten counts were recorded for this clonotype. CDR3 amino acids: CASSPILAGNTDTQYF. CDR3 sequence (DNA): TGTGCCAGCAGTCCCATACTAGCGGGCAACACAGATACGCAGTATTTT. This rearrangement joins TRBV28 to TRBJ2-3, with TRBD2 matching over 9 bases. J lost 2 bases, V lost 5 bases, and 8 bases had no gene match. Germline V lookup: CDR1 MDHEN, CDR2 SYDVKM. This CDR3 contains 16 residues.

This clonotype was seen ten or more times. This chain uses TRBV2 with TRBJ1-2; 10 bases match TRBD1. The V gene's germline CDR1 is SNHLY and CDR2 FYNNEI. V trimming: 6 bases; J trimming: 6 bases; junction bases outside the gene matches: 10. The CDR3 consists of 15 residues. The CDR3 reads CASSADRGRADGYTF. The CDR3 DNA sequence: TGTGCCAGCAGCGCTGACAGGGGGCGAGCTGATGGCTACACCTTC. Full variable domain (rest looked up from reference TRBV2 and TRBJ1-2): EPEVTQTPSHQVTQMGQEVILRCVPISNHLYFYWYRQILGQKVEFLVSFYNNEISEKSEIFDDQFSVERPDGSNFTLKIRSTKLEDSAMYFCASSADRGRADGYTFGSGTRLTVV.

This clonotype was recorded at least ten times. V and J are TRBV5-1 and TRBJ2-5, with TRBD1 matching over 8 bases. The CDR3 runs to 16 residues. V shed 1 base and J 3 bases; nucleotides not matched to a gene: 8. The germline CDR1 and CDR2 sequences are SGHRS and YFSETQ. Here the CDR3 reads CASSLSGGNVKETQYF. The CDR3 DNA follows: TGCGCCAGCAGCTTGTCAGGGGGCAATGTCAAAGAGACCCAGTACTTC.

The sample holds a few counts of this clonotype. The V gene is TRBV24-1, the J gene TRBJ1-2, with D perhaps TRBD1 (6 bases). Trimming shortened V by 6 bases and J by 5 bases, and 9 bases separated the two germline ends. CDR1 is KGHDR and CDR2 is SFDVKD in the germline V gene. The CDR3 is made up of 12 amino acids. The CDR3 DNA reads TGTGCCACCAGTTCAGGGGATTATGGCTACACCTTC. Protein sequence: CATSSGDYGYTF.

This clonotype was seen more than once but under ten times. The V and J genes are TRBV2 and TRBJ1-1; D is possibly TRBD1 (5 bases). This CDR3 is built from 12 residues. Germline assignment: CDR1 SNHLY and CDR2 FYNNEI. The V end lost 6 bases, the J end lost 6 bases, and 11 bases lay between the germline ends. DNA for the CDR3: TGTGCCAGCAGGAAGGGGACGGCTGAAGCTTTCTTT. Its protein product is CASRKGTAEAFF.

This clonotype was counted at least ten times. The V gene is TRBV3-1, the J gene TRBJ2-7, with TRBD1 as a possible D gene (5 bases). Trimming shortened V by 0 bases and J by 0 bases, and 12 bases separated the two germline ends. This CDR3 is built from 16 residues. Germline CDR1 reads LGHDT; CDR2 reads YNNKEL (reference sequence). The CDR3 DNA reads as TGTGCCAGCAGCCAAGATTTCGCAGGGCCCTCCTACGAGCAGTACTTC. Residues: CASSQDFAGPSYEQYF.

This clonotype was counted at least ten times. The V and J genes are TRBV7-3 and TRBJ2-3; the D call may be TRBD1 or TRBD2 (5 bases each). V gave up 2 bases and J gave up 9 bases, with 15 bases separating them. The CDR3 extends over 14 amino acids. CDR1 and CDR2 from the germline V gene are SGHTA and FQGTGA. For the CDR3, the DNA is TGTGCCAGCAGCTTATTGGGGGAGCGGAACACGCAGTATTTT. Translating it yields CASSLLGERNTQYF.

This clonotype appeared many times. The chain has TRBV20-1 and TRBJ2-1, with 9 nucleotides matching TRBD1. CDR1 DFQATT and CDR2 SNEGSKA come from the germline V gene (reference sequence). This CDR3 comprises 19 residues. The ends lost 2 bases at V and 6 bases at J; junction bases unmatched: 20. The CDR3: CSARLEPGQGSLFINEQFF. CDR3 nucleotides: TGCAGTGCTAGACTTGAACCGGGACAGGGTAGTCTTTTTATCAATGAGCAGTTCTTC.

This clonotype was seen at least ten times. This rearrangement joins TRBV6-6 to TRBJ2-7; TRBD1 aligns across 7 bases. The V gene end was trimmed by 2 bases and the J gene end by 5 bases; junction bases not matched to a gene: 9. Germline CDR1 reads MNHNY; CDR2 reads SVGAGI (reference sequence). This CDR3 comprises 15 residues. The CDR3 bases are TGTGCCAGCAGTTACCAGTCCCGGGACAGCGACGAGCAGTACTTC. Translation gives CASSYQSRDSDEQYF.

The sample holds many counts of this clonotype. This sequence joins TRBV20-1 and TRBJ2-7; D is possibly TRBD1 (5 bases). Germline CDR1 is DFQATT and CDR2 is SNEGSKA (reference sequence). Trimming shortened V by 7 bases and J by 2 bases, and 12 bases separated the two germline ends. The CDR3 has 12 residues. DNA for the CDR3: TGCAGTGTGTCGGACACCCCCTACGAGCAGTACTTC. Translation: CSVSDTPYEQYF.

This sequence joins TRBV18 and TRBJ1-2, with 7 bases aligning to TRBD1. V was pared by 5 bases and J by 8 bases, with 11 bases of the junction left unmatched. Germline V CDR1 and CDR2: KGHSH, LQKENI. The CDR3 loop spans 14 amino acids. The CDR3 DNA sequence: TGTGCCAGCTCAAGGGACTTTACAGGGGAAGGCTACACCTTC. Translation: CASSRDFTGEGYTF.

This rearrangement joins TRBV5-1 to TRBJ1-4; 10 bases are a match to TRBD1. CDR1 is SGHRS and CDR2 is YFSETQ in the germline V gene. V shed 4 bases and J 4 bases; nucleotides not matched to a gene: 7. This CDR3 has 16 residues. CDR3 amino acids: CASSPTGGANNEKLFF. The DNA for the CDR3 is TGCGCCAGCAGCCCGACAGGGGGCGCTAATAATGAAAAACTGTTTTTT.

This clonotype was recorded at least ten times. The rearrangement joins TRBV7-2 to TRBJ2-3, with TRBD1 matching over 9 bases. CDR3 length: 15 amino acids. The J segment lost 6 bases and the V segment lost 0 bases, leaving 4 bases of the junction unmatched. Per the germline V gene, CDR1 is SGHTA and CDR2 is FQGNSA. For the CDR3, the DNA is TGTGCCAGCAGCTTAGCGGGACAGGGAGGGGATACGCAGTATTTT. Its protein is CASSLAGQGGDTQYF.